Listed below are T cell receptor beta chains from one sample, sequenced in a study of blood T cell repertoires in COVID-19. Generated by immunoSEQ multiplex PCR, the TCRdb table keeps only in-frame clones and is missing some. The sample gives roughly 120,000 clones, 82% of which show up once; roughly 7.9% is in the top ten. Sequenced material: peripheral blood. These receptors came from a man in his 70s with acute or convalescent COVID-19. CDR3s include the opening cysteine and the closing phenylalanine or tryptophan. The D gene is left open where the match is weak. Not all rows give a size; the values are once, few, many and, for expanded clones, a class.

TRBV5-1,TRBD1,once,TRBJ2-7,TGCGCCAGCAGCGAAGGTCCGGGACAGGGTTCCGAGCAGTACTTC,CASSEGPGQGSEQYF
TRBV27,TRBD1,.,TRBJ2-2,TGTGCCAGCAGAGCGCCGGGACAGGGGGTCTGGGAGCTGTTTTTT,CASRAPGQGVWELFF
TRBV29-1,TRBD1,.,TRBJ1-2,TGCAGCGTCGGGGGTACAGGGGGCACCGTCTATGGCTACACCTTC,CSVGGTGGTVYGYTF
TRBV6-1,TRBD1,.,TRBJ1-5,TGTGCCAGCAGTGAACCCGCAGGGGGCGGAGGACAGCCCCAGCATTTT,CASSEPAGGGGQPQHF
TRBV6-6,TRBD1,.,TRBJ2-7,TGTGCCAGCAGTCACCGGGACAGCAACTACGAGCAGTACTTC,CASSHRDSNYEQYF
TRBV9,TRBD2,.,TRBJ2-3,TGTGCCAGCAGGCCCGGTGGGGGGGCAGATACGCAGTATTTT,CASRPGGGADTQYF
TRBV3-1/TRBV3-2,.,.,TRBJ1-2,TGTGCCAGCAGCTCTCGGCCGGGAGGCTACACCTTC,CASSSRPGGYTF
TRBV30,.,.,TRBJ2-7,TGTGCCTGGGGGGCGGTTTCCCAGCAGTACTTC,CAWGAVSQQYF
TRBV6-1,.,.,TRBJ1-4,TGTGCCAGCAGTGAAGCGCTGGGTGGCCGCGGTGAAAAACTGTTTTTT,CASSEALGGRGEKLFF
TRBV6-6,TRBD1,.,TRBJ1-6,TGTGCCAGCAGTCAAGGACAGGGAAATTCACCCCTCCACTTT,CASSQGQGNSPLHF
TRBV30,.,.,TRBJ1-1,TGTGCCTGGGACGGGGGGGCAACGGGTGAAGCTTTCTTT,CAWDGGATGEAFF
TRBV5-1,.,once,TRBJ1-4,TGCGCCAGCAGCCGCGCCAGGCAGGAAAAACTGTTTTTT,CASSRARQEKLFF
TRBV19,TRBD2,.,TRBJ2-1,TGTGCCAGTTCGGGGACTAGCGTTAACAATGAGCAGTTCTTC,CASSGTSVNNEQFF
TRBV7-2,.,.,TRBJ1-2,TGTGCCAGCAGGGCGAACAGGGATCGCGGCTACACCTTC,CASRANRDRGYTF
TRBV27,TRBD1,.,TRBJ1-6,TGTGCCAGCAGTCGTTCCCGGGACAGGGTAAATTCACCCCTCCACTTT,CASSRSRDRVNSPLHF
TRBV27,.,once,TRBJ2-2,TGTGCCAGCAGTCAAACAGGTGGGGGACATGTGAACACCGGGGAGCTGTTTTTT,CASSQTGGGHVNTGELFF
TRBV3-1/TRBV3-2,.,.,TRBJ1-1,TGTGCCAGCAGCCAAGCCTTTGAAGCTTTCTTT,CASSQAFEAFF
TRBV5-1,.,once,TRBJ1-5,TGCGCCAGCAGCTTGGGGGGAGATAGCAATCAGCCCCAGCATTTT,CASSLGGDSNQPQHF